What follows are 29 T cell receptor beta chains derived from one specimen sequenced in a study of cytomegalovirus exposure and HLA in healthy donors. The primer mix had 60 Vbeta and 13 Jbeta primers. Assay: immunoSEQ multiplex PCR; the TCRdb copy retains only in-frame clones and omits some. The sample yields approximately 100,000 clones, less than 70% seen once. Material for sequencing was PBMCs. The receptors come from a woman in her 70s in good health and CMV-seropositive.

A few counts support this clone. The J gene is TRBJ2-7, the V gene TRBV5-6, with D unresolved. V lost 2 bases and J lost 0, with 9 bases in between. Germline V lookup: CDR1 SGHDT, CDR2 YYEEEE. This CDR3 has 14 residues. The CDR3: CASSFQQSSYEQYF. The CDR3, as DNA: TGTGCCAGCAGCTTCCAACAGAGCTCCTACGAGCAGTACTTC.

The chain employs TRBV18 and TRBJ1-1, with TRBD1 matching 10 bases. The CDR3 runs to 16 residues. The germline V gene encodes CDR1 KGHSH and CDR2 LQKENI. The V segment lost 2 bases and the J segment 0 bases; nucleotides outside the gene matches: 3. The CDR3 sequence is CASSPKDRGMNTEAFF. The CDR3 nucleotides read TGTGCCAGCTCACCAAAGGACAGGGGGATGAACACTGAAGCTTTCTTT. The full variable domain, in which reference TRBV18 and TRBJ1-1 provide the parts outside the CDR3, is NAGVMQNPRHLVRRRGQEARLRCSPMKGHSHVYWYRQLPEEGLKFMVYLQKENIIDESGMPKERFSAEFPKEGPSILRIQQVVRGDSAAYFCASSPKDRGMNTEAFFGQGTRLTVV.

The rearrangement links TRBV18 to TRBJ2-2; no reliable D call. Germline CDR1 reads KGHSH; CDR2 reads LQKENI. The CDR3 runs 17 residues. V lost 6 bases, J lost 0 bases, and 17 bases lay in between. The CDR3 reads CASSLQTTIANTGELFF. Written as DNA, the CDR3 is TGTGCCAGCTCCCTGCAGACGACAATCGCGAACACCGGGGAGCTGTTTTTT.

This chain joins TRBV28 and TRBJ2-5; TRBD2 might be the D (7 bases). Germline V gives CDR1 MDHEN, CDR2 SYDVKM. The CDR3 totals 15 residues. Trimming removed 4 bases at V and 7 bases at J, with 19 bases between. The CDR3 sequence is CASSSHGEGVATQYF. CDR3 in DNA: TGTGCCAGCAGTTCGCATGGGGAGGGGGTGGCGACCCAGTACTTC.

Notes on this clone: An end of the junction does not agree with germline; a read error may underlie this. The CDR3: CASSLASGIQYF. The DNA of the CDR3 is TGTGCTAGCAGCTTAGCTAGCGGAATCCAGTACTTC. The gene calls are TRBV7-7 and TRBJ2-5, with 7 bases matching TRBD2. The CDR3 spans 12 residues. Germline CDR1 and CDR2: SSHAT and FNYEAQ (reference sequence).

For this clone: Other DNA sequences in this specimen translate into the identical CDR3. The gene calls are TRBV30 and TRBJ2-5; a possible D gene is TRBD1 (5 bases). Germline V gene data show CDR1 as GTSNPN and CDR2 as SVGIG (reference sequence). This CDR3 spans 12 amino acids. Trimming shortened V by 1 base and J by 5 bases, and 8 bases separated the two germline ends. In DNA form, the CDR3 reads TGTGCCTGGAGTGGTCCAGGGGAGACCCAGTACTTC. It is translated as CAWSGPGETQYF.

The table lists this clone with a few counts. V and J are TRBV2 and TRBJ1-4; D is possibly TRBD1 (6 bases). The CDR3 consists of 15 residues. Germline-derived CDR1 and CDR2 are SNHLY and FYNNEI. The ends were cut back, 3 bases at V and 1 base at J, with 9 bases in the middle. DNA of the CDR3: TGTGCCAGCAGTGAGCTGACAGGAACTAATGAAAAACTGTTTTTT. It is translated as CASSELTGTNEKLFF.

This clone was detected only once. The chain recombines TRBV6-5 with TRBJ1-2, with 7 bases that match TRBD1. V was pared by 8 bases and J by 4 bases, with 4 bases of the junction left unmatched. In germline, CDR1 is MNHEY, CDR2 SVGAGI. The CDR3 loop spans 12 amino acids. CDR3 sequence: CASGDSIYGYTF. CDR3 sequence (DNA): TGTGCCAGCGGGGACAGCATCTATGGCTACACCTTC.

The J gene is TRBJ1-2, the V gene TRBV30; D ambiguous. This CDR3 is built from 11 residues. V was pared by 0 bases and J by 5 bases, with 4 bases between. Germline values: CDR1 GTSNPN, CDR2 SVGIG (reference sequence). The CDR3 protein is CAWSVTYGYTF. CDR3 sequence (DNA): TGTGCCTGGAGTGTAACATATGGCTACACCTTC.

This clone was observed a handful of times. The rearrangement uses TRBV29-1 and TRBJ1-4, with 9 bases identical to TRBD1. CDR1 and CDR2 from the germline V gene are SQVTM and ANQGSEA. The CDR3 has 14 residues. J lost 5 bases, V lost 2 bases, and 3 bases had no gene match. Here the CDR3 DNA reads TGCAGCGTTGAACGCGGGACAGGGAATGAAAAACTGTTTTTT. This gives the protein CSVERGTGNEKLFF.

This clone was seen only a few times. The V and J genes are TRBV6-5 and TRBJ2-2, with TRBD1 matching over 10 bases. Per the germline V gene, CDR1 is MNHEY and CDR2 is SVGAGI. With V trimmed by 8 bases and J by 6 bases, 6 bases remained unmatched. The CDR3 loop spans 14 amino acids. Here the CDR3 reads CASFPGQGPGELFF. The CDR3 DNA follows: TGTGCCAGCTTCCCGGGACAGGGGCCCGGGGAGCTGTTTTTT.

The V gene is TRBV10-3, the J gene TRBJ2-2, with a tentative D call TRBD2 (6 bases). The CDR3 runs 16 residues. V was pared by 5 bases and J by 0 bases, with 13 bases between. Germline V gene data show CDR1 as ENHRY and CDR2 as SYGVKD. The CDR3 spells CAISRLAETNTGELFF. The CDR3 coding sequence is TGTGCCATCAGTCGTTTAGCGGAGACGAACACCGGGGAGCTGTTTTTT.

There are a few counts of this clone. The chain recombines TRBV30 with TRBJ1-4; D is possibly TRBD1 (5 bases). V shed 3 bases and J shed 8 bases, with 16 bases lying between them. This CDR3 spans 14 amino acids. Germline CDR1 reads GTSNPN; CDR2 reads SVGIG (reference sequence). In DNA form, the CDR3 reads TGTGCCTGGAGACGGGCAGGGCATGACGAAAAACTGTTTTTT. It translates to CAWRRAGHDEKLFF.

The chain carries TRBV30 and TRBJ2-7, with TRBD1 matching over 7 bases. This CDR3 has 14 amino acids. Germline V CDR1 and CDR2: GTSNPN, SVGIG (reference sequence). The CDR3 DNA reads as TGTCCACATCAATCGCCAGGGGGATCCTACGAGCAGTACTTC. Translating it yields CPHQSPGGSYEQYF.

This clone was seen more than once but under ten times. This rearrangement joins TRBV30 to TRBJ2-5; tentative D call: TRBD1 (5 bases). CDR1 is GTSNPN, CDR2 SVGIG, per germline (reference sequence). Trimming pared 2 bases from V and 0 bases from J, leaving 10 bases between. There are 14 residues in the CDR3. The CDR3 DNA is TGTGCCTGGAGTCTAGGGGCGAACCAAGAGACCCAGTACTTC. It yields the protein CAWSLGANQETQYF.

The genes are TRBV5-1 and TRBJ2-1; 11 nucleotides match TRBD2. After removal of 4 bases from V and 7 bases from J, the junction contained 7 bases not matched to a gene. CDR1 is SGHRS, CDR2 YFSETQ, per germline. The CDR3 runs to 15 residues. In nucleotides, the CDR3 is TGCGCCAGCAGCGTGATAGCGGGGGGGCAAAATGAGCAGTTCTTC. Protein: CASSVIAGGQNEQFF.

The chain is built from TRBV6-1 and TRBJ2-4; 7 bases line up with TRBD1. Germline V gene sequence: CDR1 MNHNS, CDR2 SASEGT. This CDR3 contains 16 residues. With 4 bases clipped from V and 1 base from J, the junction kept 7 bases outside the gene matches. CDR3 DNA: TGTGCCAGCAGTGGCCGGGACAGATGGGCCAAAAACATTCAGTACTTC. Protein product: CASSGRDRWAKNIQYF.

In this sample, this clone turned up a few times. CDR3 sequence: CASSPRGSGGNTGELFF. The CDR3 nucleotides read TGTGCCAGCAGCCCCCGGGGTAGCGGGGGGAACACCGGGGAGCTGTTTTTT. The chain uses TRBV7-7 and TRBJ2-2, with 9 bases that match TRBD2. The CDR3 consists of 17 residues. CDR1 SSHAT and CDR2 FNYEAQ come from the germline V gene (reference sequence). V was pared by 5 bases and J by 1 base, with 8 bases of the junction left unmatched. Using reference TRBV7-7 and TRBJ2-2 for the parts outside the CDR3, the full variable domain is GAGVSQSPRYKVTKRGQDVTLRCDPISSHATLYWYQQALGQGPEFLTYFNYEAQPDKSGLPSDRFSAERPEGSISTLTIQRTEQRDSAMYRCASSPRGSGGNTGELFFGEGSRLTVL.

This chain joins TRBV29-1 and TRBJ2-5; D is possibly TRBD1 (6 bases). The germline V gene encodes CDR1 SQVTM and CDR2 ANQGSEA. The CDR3 has 14 amino acids. The V end lost 3 bases, the J end lost 1 base, and 12 bases lay between the germline ends. The CDR3 protein is CSVDRQEFQETQYF. CDR3 nucleotide sequence: TGCAGCGTTGACCGACAGGAGTTCCAAGAGACCCAGTACTTC.

The CDR3 reads CSVGSAGDTQYF. CDR3 DNA: TGCAGCGTTGGAAGTGCGGGAGATACGCAGTATTTT. The V call is TRBV29-1, the J call TRBJ2-3; D is perhaps TRBD2 (5 bases). Germline lookup yields CDR1 SQVTM and CDR2 ANQGSEA. CDR3 length: 12 residues. V was shortened by 4 bases and J by 5 bases, with 10 bases between the two germline ends.

In its sample, this clone was seen a few times. The chain carries TRBV5-1 and TRBJ2-1; D gene uncertain. The CDR3 length is 14 residues. Germline assignment: CDR1 SGHRS and CDR2 YFSETQ. V was clipped by 0 bases and J by 4 bases, with 8 bases between them. The CDR3 coding sequence is TGCGCCAGCAGCTTGGGTGGGCATTACAATGAGCAGTTCTTC. This sequence encodes CASSLGGHYNEQFF.

This sequence joins TRBV19 and TRBJ2-1, with 7 bases matching TRBD2. Looked up from germline, CDR1 is LNHDA and CDR2 is SQIVND (reference sequence). The CDR3 covers 15 residues. Losses at the gene ends were 2 bases for V and 0 bases for J; bases not matched to a gene: 1. The CDR3 here is CASSIRGSSYNEQFF. In DNA form, the CDR3 reads TGTGCCAGTAGTATACGCGGGAGCTCCTACAATGAGCAGTTCTTC.

In its sample, this clone was seen once. CDR3 in amino acids: CASSPPLTNTYEQYF. The CDR3 DNA follows: TGTGCCAGCAGCCCCCCGTTGACAAATACTTACGAGCAGTACTTC. This rearrangement joins TRBV7-9 to TRBJ2-7; D gene ambiguous. V was cut by 5 bases and J by 4 bases, with 18 bases left in between. Per germline, CDR1 SEHNR and CDR2 FQNEAQ (reference sequence). The CDR3 covers 15 residues.

This sequence joins TRBV30 and TRBJ2-1; D may be TRBD2 (6 bases). The V end lost 4 bases, the J end lost 6 bases, and 16 bases lay between the germline ends. The CDR3 is made up of 14 amino acids. CDR1 and CDR2 from the germline V gene are GTSNPN and SVGIG (reference sequence). The CDR3, as DNA: TGTGCCTGGAAAAGGGTAGCGGCCTTCAATGAGCAGTTCTTC. Its translation: CAWKRVAAFNEQFF.

The gene calls are TRBV5-6 and TRBJ1-2; 10 bases fit TRBD1. The CDR3 runs to 18 residues. In germline, CDR1 is SGHDT, CDR2 YYEEEE. V was pared by 1 base and J by 2 bases, with 11 bases of the junction left unmatched. The CDR3 here is CASSLLGDPGQGNYGYTF. The CDR3 nucleotides are TGTGCCAGCAGCTTGCTAGGGGACCCGGGACAGGGGAACTATGGCTACACCTTC.

The V and J genes are TRBV20-1 and TRBJ1-1; weak D call: TRBD1 (5 bases). V was cut by 7 bases and J by 8 bases, with 11 bases left in between. The CDR3 is 10 amino acids. CDR1 is DFQATT and CDR2 is SNEGSKA in the germline V gene (reference sequence). The DNA of the CDR3 is TGCAGTGTCGTGGGGGGGGAAGCTTTCTTT. Translating it yields CSVVGGEAFF.

Of note for this clone: This sample includes further DNA sequences coding for the same CDR3. The chain joins TRBV6-1 to TRBJ1-1; possibly TRBD1 for D (5 bases). CDR1 is MNHNS, CDR2 SASEGT, per germline. V dropped 8 bases and J dropped 3 bases, with 7 bases sitting between them. The CDR3 extends over 11 amino acids. For the CDR3, the DNA is TGTGCCAGCCGCAGGGACACTGAAGCTTTCTTT. This codes for CASRRDTEAFF.

The V gene is TRBV14, the J gene TRBJ1-2; D gene unclear. Per the germline V gene, CDR1 is SGHDN and CDR2 is FVKESK. Trimming left V 1 base short and J 2 bases short, with 5 bases between. There are 13 residues in the CDR3. The CDR3 nucleotides read TGTGCCAGCAGCCAAGCCCCGAACTATGGCTACACCTTC. Residues: CASSQAPNYGYTF.

This clone was seen only once. The CDR3 here is CATSTRDSPLGGEAFF. CDR3 nucleotides: TGTGCCACCAGCACCCGGGACAGCCCTTTAGGTGGTGAAGCTTTCTTT. The chain joins TRBV15 to TRBJ1-1; 7 bases are shared with TRBD1. V lost 4 bases and J lost 7; bases outside the gene matches: 15. The V gene's germline CDR1 is LNHNV and CDR2 YYDKDF (reference sequence). The CDR3 consists of 16 residues. Drawing the rest from reference TRBV15 and TRBJ1-1, the complete variable domain is DAMVIQNPRYQVTQFGKPVTLSCSQTLNHNVMYWYQQKSSQAPKLLFHYYDKDFNNEADTPDNFQSRRPNTSFCFLDIRSPGLGDTAMYLCATSTRDSPLGGEAFFGQGTRLTVV.